These T cell receptor beta chains were read from a single sample in a study of T cells in Graves' hyperthyroidism and ophthalmopathy. Each CDR3 protein gets one entry after TCRdb re-called the multiplex PCR reads with MiXCR. Here the sample spans under 650,000 distinct CDR3 sequences, around 15% being singletons. The specimen sequenced was blood. The receptors come from a woman aged 25 to 39 with Graves' hyperthyroidism. The CDR3 runs from the conserved cysteine through the conserved F or W. Each record gives: J gene, D gene, V gene, clone size, CDR3 protein, CDR3 DNA. A D gene is named only where the DNA matches it firmly. The listing skips clone size in some rows; elsewhere it reads once, few, many or a size class.

j_call: TRBJ2-1
d_call: -
v_call: TRBV30
clone_size: -
cdr3_aa: CAWSEFAGSYNEQFF
cdr3_nt: TGTGCCTGGAGTGAATTTGCGGGGTCCTACAATGAGCAGTTCTTC

j_call: TRBJ1-2
d_call: -
v_call: TRBV28
clone_size: many
cdr3_aa: CASSTLRSPNNKANYGYTF
cdr3_nt: TGTGCCAGCAGTACCCTTCGGTCGCCAAACAACAAAGCTAACTATGGCTACACCTTC

j_call: TRBJ1-1
d_call: TRBD1
v_call: TRBV29-1
clone_size: many
cdr3_aa: CSAGGQAGTEAFF
cdr3_nt: TGCAGCGCCGGAGGACAGGCGGGCACTGAAGCTTTCTTT

j_call: TRBJ2-3
d_call: -
v_call: TRBV4-2
clone_size: -
cdr3_aa: CASSQAVRSTDTQYF
cdr3_nt: TGTGCCAGCAGCCAAGCAGTACGTAGCACAGATACGCAGTATTTT

j_call: TRBJ2-1
d_call: -
v_call: TRBV12-3/TRBV12-4
clone_size: many
cdr3_aa: CASMWDYNEQFF
cdr3_nt: TGTGCCAGCATGTGGGACTACAATGAGCAGTTCTTC

j_call: TRBJ2-7
d_call: TRBD2
v_call: TRBV5-1
clone_size: many
cdr3_aa: CASSSLLAGDSYEQYF
cdr3_nt: TGCGCCAGCAGCTCCTTACTAGCGGGAGACTCCTACGAGCAGTACTTC

j_call: TRBJ2-5
d_call: -
v_call: TRBV5-1
clone_size: many
cdr3_aa: CASTMRDLRETQYF
cdr3_nt: TGCGCCAGCACGATGAGGGATCTCCGGGAGACCCAGTACTTC

j_call: TRBJ2-2
d_call: -
v_call: TRBV27
clone_size: -
cdr3_aa: CASTTYRDGDGELFF
cdr3_nt: TGTGCCAGCACCACTTACAGGGACGGGGACGGGGAGCTGTTTTTT

j_call: TRBJ2-3
d_call: TRBD2
v_call: TRBV20-1
clone_size: many
cdr3_aa: CSAPGLGGTDTQYF
cdr3_nt: TGCAGTGCGCCGGGACTAGGTGGCACAGATACGCAGTATTTT

j_call: TRBJ1-5
d_call: TRBD1
v_call: TRBV6-1
clone_size: many
cdr3_aa: CASSNDRGGNQPQHF
cdr3_nt: TGTGCCAGCAGCAACGACAGGGGAGGCAATCAGCCCCAGCATTTT

j_call: TRBJ2-3
d_call: TRBD2
v_call: TRBV25-1
clone_size: -
cdr3_aa: CASSEYGNGRARDTQYF
cdr3_nt: TGTGCCAGCAGTGAATACGGAAACGGGAGGGCCCGAGATACGCAGTATTTT

j_call: TRBJ1-4
d_call: TRBD1
v_call: TRBV7-3
clone_size: many
cdr3_aa: CASSPSGGDNEKLFF
cdr3_nt: TGTGCCAGCAGCCCCTCAGGGGGCGACAATGAAAAACTGTTTTTT

j_call: TRBJ2-7
d_call: TRBD1
v_call: TRBV12-3/TRBV12-4
clone_size: many
cdr3_aa: CASSSGTGVYEQYF
cdr3_nt: TGTGCCAGCAGTTCCGGGACAGGGGTCTACGAGCAGTACTTC

j_call: TRBJ2-3
d_call: -
v_call: TRBV24-1
clone_size: -
cdr3_aa: CATSSLSDLTDTQYF
cdr3_nt: TGTGCCACCAGTTCTCTAAGCGACCTCACAGATACGCAGTATTTT

j_call: TRBJ2-7
d_call: TRBD1
v_call: TRBV18
clone_size: many
cdr3_aa: CASGTGWHEQYF
cdr3_nt: TGTGCCAGCGGGACAGGGTGGCACGAGCAGTACTTC

j_call: TRBJ2-7
d_call: -
v_call: TRBV20-1
clone_size: many
cdr3_aa: CSVLGRTSVYEQYF
cdr3_nt: TGCAGTGTCCTGGGGCGGACTTCGGTCTACGAGCAGTACTTC

j_call: TRBJ2-7
d_call: -
v_call: TRBV3-1
clone_size: -
cdr3_aa: CASSRGMSYEQYF
cdr3_nt: TGTGCCAGCAGCCGGGGGATGAGCTACGAGCAGTACTTC

j_call: TRBJ2-1
d_call: -
v_call: TRBV6-1
clone_size: -
cdr3_aa: CASTHRGGNNEQFF
cdr3_nt: TGTGCCAGCACCCACCGGGGCGGTAACAATGAGCAGTTCTTC

j_call: TRBJ1-5
d_call: -
v_call: TRBV6-1
clone_size: few
cdr3_aa: CASTQNQPQHF
cdr3_nt: TGTGCCAGCACCCAAAATCAGCCCCAGCATTTT

j_call: TRBJ2-7
d_call: TRBD1
v_call: TRBV20-1
clone_size: few
cdr3_aa: CSAPPPQGTVSYEQYF
cdr3_nt: TGCAGTGCTCCGCCACCGCAAGGGACAGTCTCCTACGAGCAGTACTTC

j_call: TRBJ2-7
d_call: -
v_call: TRBV28
clone_size: -
cdr3_aa: CASSLFRGQPHEQYF
cdr3_nt: TGTGCCAGCAGTTTATTCCGGGGGCAACCCCACGAGCAGTACTTC

j_call: TRBJ1-2
d_call: -
v_call: TRBV3-1
clone_size: many
cdr3_aa: CASSQDLGSYTF
cdr3_nt: TGTGCCAGCAGCCAAGATTTAGGGAGCTACACCTTC

j_call: TRBJ2-7
d_call: -
v_call: TRBV30
clone_size: -
cdr3_aa: CAWSVNSYEQYF
cdr3_nt: TGTGCCTGGAGTGTAAACAGCTACGAGCAGTACTTC

j_call: TRBJ1-5
d_call: -
v_call: TRBV7-2
clone_size: many
cdr3_aa: CASSLRFDEPQHF
cdr3_nt: TGTGCCAGCAGCTTAAGGTTTGATGAGCCCCAGCATTTT

j_call: TRBJ1-4
d_call: -
v_call: TRBV20-1
clone_size: -
cdr3_aa: CSARAYGEKLFF
cdr3_nt: TGCAGTGCTAGAGCCTACGGTGAAAAACTGTTTTTT

j_call: TRBJ2-1
d_call: -
v_call: TRBV5-1
clone_size: many
cdr3_aa: CASSLTGFGSYNEQFF
cdr3_nt: TGCGCCAGCAGCTTGACAGGGTTTGGATCCTACAATGAGCAGTTCTTC

j_call: TRBJ2-3
d_call: -
v_call: TRBV2
clone_size: many
cdr3_aa: CASSELASDTQYF
cdr3_nt: TGTGCCAGCAGTGAATTAGCTTCGGATACGCAGTATTTT

j_call: TRBJ2-3
d_call: -
v_call: TRBV11-2
clone_size: few
cdr3_aa: CASSLGGLTSDTQYF
cdr3_nt: TGTGCCAGCAGCTTGGGAGGACTAACCTCAGATACGCAGTATTTT

j_call: TRBJ2-3
d_call: -
v_call: TRBV7-2
clone_size: few
cdr3_aa: CASSLASTANTDTQYF
cdr3_nt: TGTGCCAGCAGCTTAGCTTCCACGGCCAACACAGATACGCAGTATTTT

j_call: TRBJ2-3
d_call: TRBD2
v_call: TRBV24-1
clone_size: -
cdr3_aa: CATSDSTIPSGKTDTQYF
cdr3_nt: TGTGCCACCAGTGATTCCACCATCCCCAGCGGGAAAACAGATACGCAGTATTTT

j_call: TRBJ2-2
d_call: TRBD2
v_call: TRBV5-1
clone_size: -
cdr3_aa: CASRTSGRTGELFF
cdr3_nt: TGCGCCAGCAGGACTAGCGGGAGAACCGGGGAGCTGTTTTTT

j_call: TRBJ2-1
d_call: -
v_call: TRBV18
clone_size: -
cdr3_aa: CASSPRGRGGDYNEQFF
cdr3_nt: TGTGCCAGCTCACCCCGGGGTCGTGGCGGGGACTACAATGAGCAGTTCTTC

j_call: TRBJ1-1
d_call: -
v_call: TRBV19
clone_size: few
cdr3_aa: CASAIGVPPPRDEAFF
cdr3_nt: TGTGCCAGTGCCATAGGGGTTCCTCCCCCCCGCGATGAAGCTTTCTTT

j_call: TRBJ2-1
d_call: -
v_call: TRBV7-3
clone_size: few
cdr3_aa: CASSLISSSFNEQFF
cdr3_nt: TGTGCCAGCAGCTTAATATCATCGAGCTTCAATGAGCAGTTCTTC

j_call: TRBJ1-2
d_call: TRBD1
v_call: TRBV20-1
clone_size: -
cdr3_aa: CSAPGQGDYGYTF
cdr3_nt: TGCAGTGCTCCTGGACAGGGGGACTATGGCTACACCTTC

j_call: TRBJ2-7
d_call: -
v_call: TRBV19
clone_size: -
cdr3_aa: CASSIPENDEQYF
cdr3_nt: TGTGCCAGTAGTATACCAGAAAATGACGAGCAGTACTTC

j_call: TRBJ2-7
d_call: TRBD2
v_call: TRBV28
clone_size: -
cdr3_aa: CASNPHRGTSGRAAEQYF
cdr3_nt: TGTGCCAGCAATCCCCATCGGGGGACTAGCGGGAGGGCCGCCGAGCAGTACTTC

j_call: TRBJ2-2
d_call: -
v_call: TRBV24-1
clone_size: few
cdr3_aa: CATSDLQTNTGELFF
cdr3_nt: TGTGCCACCAGTGATTTACAGACGAACACCGGGGAGCTGTTTTTT

j_call: TRBJ2-7
d_call: -
v_call: TRBV6-1
clone_size: -
cdr3_aa: CASSEADYYEQYF
cdr3_nt: TGTGCCAGCAGTGAAGCCGACTACTACGAGCAGTACTTC

j_call: TRBJ2-7
d_call: TRBD1
v_call: TRBV2
clone_size: many
cdr3_aa: CASIRTGVGEQYF
cdr3_nt: TGTGCCAGCATTAGGACAGGGGTCGGCGAGCAGTACTTC

j_call: TRBJ2-7
d_call: TRBD2
v_call: TRBV10-1
clone_size: -
cdr3_aa: CASSPSGSIHNEQYF
cdr3_nt: TGCGCCAGCAGTCCTAGCGGGAGTATACACAATGAGCAGTACTTC

j_call: TRBJ1-1
d_call: -
v_call: TRBV28
clone_size: many
cdr3_aa: CASSFPSLNTEAFF
cdr3_nt: TGTGCCAGCAGTTTCCCCAGCCTGAACACTGAAGCTTTCTTT

j_call: TRBJ1-1
d_call: -
v_call: TRBV27
clone_size: few
cdr3_aa: CASSLSGGITEAFF
cdr3_nt: TGTGCCAGCAGTTTATCAGGTGGGATTACTGAAGCTTTCTTT

j_call: TRBJ2-6
d_call: TRBD1
v_call: TRBV7-3
clone_size: few
cdr3_aa: CASSPPDRGMGGANVLTF
cdr3_nt: TGTGCCAGCAGCCCCCCGGACAGGGGGATGGGAGGGGCCAACGTCCTGACTTTC